This T cell receptor (beta chain) was documented in a study of beta chain features in type 1 diabetes. Study-level information: Patients were similar to healthy donors in age and gender (as well as in cell yields).

General study findings and limits: Shorter templates may be favored by PCR, equally so in patients and controls.

Germline CDR1 reads GTSNPN; CDR2 reads SVGIG (reference sequence). Trimming took 4 bases from V and 5 from J; bases not matched to a gene: 3. The CDR3 is 13 residues long. In the case of this clone: As yet, its antigen is unknown.

Expressed TCRB transcripts were sequenced, since all the RNA that had been isolated was reverse transcribed. TCRdb keeps only in-frame clones here, not all; method: immunoSEQ multiplex PCR. The repertoire holds some 150,000 clones, around 51% seen once, with 0.35% to 0.5% in the top ten. This clonotype originated in a man between 18 and 29 years old in good health. V usage is TRBV30 and J usage is TRBJ1-2, with 11 bases that match TRBD1. The sample was Tregs from blood. The CDR3 here is CAWTGQGGYGYTF. The CDR3 region has the DNA TGTGCCTGGACGGGACAGGGGGGTTATGGCTACACCTTC.